Here is one TCR beta chain with its context. Its target is unknown. Regarding time point: blood 4 weeks post-SBRT, at nephrectomy. Treatment reported: 15 Gy SBRT to primary tumor, nephrectomy 4 weeks later. Nephrectomy followed 15 Gy stereotactic body radiation by 4 weeks. Radiation-treated patients gave blood at baseline, week 2 and week 4. This renal cell carcinoma was of the clear cell type. The data derive from a study of radiation and T cells in renal cell carcinoma. Study-wide results and limits: Top tumor clonotypes rose in blood 2 weeks post-radiation, then contracted.

The method was immunoSEQ multiplex PCR; TCRdb's version includes in-frame clones alone and lacks a portion of them. The sample has around 170,000 clones, approximately 90% seen once. The V gene's germline CDR1 is SGHVS and CDR2 FQNEAQ. Losses at the gene ends were 2 bases for V and 7 bases for J; bases not matched to a gene: 10. CDR3 size: 15 residues. The J gene is TRBJ2-5, the V gene TRBV7-8; 7 bases are shared with TRBD1. The sample consisted of blood, taken from a patient whose treatment included radiotherapy and nephrectomy. The sequence came from a woman aged 50 to 65 with renal cell carcinoma. CDR3 loop: CASSLSTGVRGTQYF. The CDR3 nucleotides are TGTGCCAGCAGCTTAAGCACAGGGGTAAGGGGGACCCAGTACTTC.